Listed below are T cell receptor beta chains from one sample, sequenced in a study of CD8 T cells in Susac syndrome. TCRdb fed the immunoSEQ multiplex PCR reads into MiXCR, producing one record per CDR3 protein. Altogether over 350,000 distinct CDR3 sequences are present, 85% being singletons, with the ten largest covering 0.09% to 0.15%. Sample: CD8+ T cells from PBMCs. The source of these receptors is a human donor with multiple sclerosis. The CDR3 runs from the conserved cysteine through the conserved F or W. D genes are given only for firm matches. Expanded clones get a size class; other rows say once, few or many, or leave the size out.

J gene | clone size | D gene | V gene | CDR3 DNA | CDR3 protein
TRBJ2-3 | NA | NA | TRBV12-3/TRBV12-4 | TGTGCCAGCAGCCTAGGGAGGAGGGGGGCAGGAGGAGATACGCAGTATTTT | CASSLGRRGAGGDTQYF
TRBJ2-4 | NA | NA | TRBV28 | TGTGCCAGCAGCCCCGGGTTTAGGGATTTAAACCGTAAAGGGTACTTC | CASSPGFRDLNRKGYF
TRBJ2-5 | NA | NA | TRBV29-1 | TGCAGCGTTGGACGGCCCATGGACTTC | CSVGRPMDF
TRBJ2-5 | NA | NA | TRBV25-1 | TGTGCCAGCATAGGGCCCGAGACGGAGACCCAGTACTTC | CASIGPETETQYF
TRBJ1-4 | NA | TRBD1 | TRBV7-6 | TGTGCCAGCAGCGCACGAGGGACAGGCCTTAATGAAAAACTGTTTTTT | CASSARGTGLNEKLFF
TRBJ2-7 | many | TRBD1 | TRBV7-9 | TGTGCCAGCAGCCAAGAGGAGGGACAGGCCTACGAGCAGTACTTC | CASSQEEGQAYEQYF
TRBJ2-1 | NA | NA | TRBV30 | TGTGCCTGGAGTGTTGACCTGCTCGCCGACCTGCAGTTCTTC | CAWSVDLLADLQFF
TRBJ2-7 | NA | NA | TRBV29-1 | TGCAGCGTTGGTCCGGGCCCCTATGTTGAGCAGTACTTC | CSVGPGPYVEQYF
TRBJ2-7 | once | TRBD1 | TRBV27 | TGTGCCAGCAGAGCAGGGGGAGCTCCCTCCTACGAGCAGTACTTC | CASRAGGAPSYEQYF
TRBJ1-3 | NA | NA | TRBV29-1 | TGCAGCGTTATGATTGACTCTGGAAACACCATATATTTT | CSVMIDSGNTIYF
TRBJ2-1 | few | TRBD2 | TRBV27 | TGTGCCAGCAGTCCCGGGACTAGCGGGATCTATGAGCAGTTCTTC | CASSPGTSGIYEQFF
TRBJ2-3 | few | NA | TRBV6-2/TRBV6-3 | TGTGCCAGCAGTTACTTCGAGGGCACAGATACGCAGTATTTT | CASSYFEGTDTQYF
TRBJ1-2 | NA | NA | TRBV27 | TGTGCCAGCAGTTGGTCCAAGTCTAGCTATGGCTACACCTTC | CASSWSKSSYGYTF
TRBJ1-1 | once | TRBD1 | TRBV25-1 | TGTGCCAGCAGACAGGGGGGCGCGAACACTGAAGCTTTCTTT | CASRQGGANTEAFF
TRBJ2-7 | NA | NA | TRBV7-6 | TGTGCCAGCAGCGCGGCTTCTATCTACGAGCAGTACTTC | CASSAASIYEQYF
TRBJ1-1 | NA | NA | TRBV7-9 | TGTGCCAGCAGCCGTAGAGGACACATAAACACTGAAGCTTTCTTT | CASSRRGHINTEAFF
TRBJ2-2 | once | NA | TRBV4-1 | TGCGCCAGCAGCCAAGGCCCGGAGGGCACCGGGGAGCTGTTTTTT | CASSQGPEGTGELFF
TRBJ2-7 | NA | NA | TRBV6-1 | TGTGCCAGCAGTGAAGGGCAGGACAGGGAGGGGAACTACGAGCAGTACTTC | CASSEGQDREGNYEQYF
TRBJ2-2 | NA | TRBD2 | TRBV2 | TGTGCCAGCAGTGAAGAGACTAGCGGGAGACGGACCGGGGAGCTGTTTTTT | CASSEETSGRRTGELFF
TRBJ1-2 | once | NA | TRBV6-4 | TGTGCCAGCAGTGAATCCTGGGGAGGCTATGGCTACACCTTC | CASSESWGGYGYTF
TRBJ1-2 | NA | NA | TRBV6-5 | TGTGCCAGCAGTTACGGGCAGATCTATGGCTACACCTTC | CASSYGQIYGYTF
TRBJ1-1 | NA | NA | TRBV2 | TGTGCCACCATTCGAAGTGAAAATGGTGAAGCTTTCTTT | CATIRSENGEAFF
TRBJ1-1 | NA | TRBD1 | TRBV18 | TGTGCCAGCTCCCCACACGGGACAGGATCGAACACTGAAGCTTTCTTT | CASSPHGTGSNTEAFF
TRBJ2-7 | NA | TRBD2 | TRBV6-5 | TGTGCCAGCAAAGGGGGAGCGGGAGGGCCCAGCGAGCAGTACTTC | CASKGGAGGPSEQYF
TRBJ1-5 | NA | NA | TRBV6-6 | TGTGCCAGCAGTTACGGGGGTTGGTCGGGCTTGAATTTT | CASSYGGWSGLNF
TRBJ2-7 | NA | NA | TRBV5-6 | TGTGCCAGCAACGTGATAACCCGGGGCGAGCAGTACTTC | CASNVITRGEQYF
TRBJ2-1 | few | NA | TRBV7-8 | TGTGCCAGCAGTTTAGAGGGCAAACTTGAGCAGTTCTTC | CASSLEGKLEQFF
TRBJ1-2 | NA | NA | TRBV6-5 | TGTGCCAGCAGTTACGGGTCAGCCGACGCTAACTATGGCTACACCTTC | CASSYGSADANYGYTF
TRBJ2-2 | NA | NA | TRBV5-4 | TGTGCCAGCAGCTTAATTCCGAACACCGGGGAGCTGTTTTTT | CASSLIPNTGELFF
TRBJ1-1 | NA | TRBD1 | TRBV28 | TGTGCCAGCAGTTACTGGGACAGGGGGACTGAAGCTTTCTTT | CASSYWDRGTEAFF
TRBJ1-2 | NA | NA | TRBV3-1 | TGTGCCAGCAGCCAACGAAGAGGGACTTCTAGCTTTTATGGCTACACCTTC | CASSQRRGTSSFYGYTF
TRBJ1-5 | NA | NA | TRBV28 | TGTGCCAGCAGTACCTCGGTTGAGACTTTAGACAATCAGCCCCAGCATTTT | CASSTSVETLDNQPQHF
TRBJ2-1 | NA | NA | TRBV28 | TGTGCCAGCAGTTTTGCAGCAACTCCCTACAATGAGCAGTTCTTC | CASSFAATPYNEQFF
TRBJ1-1 | NA | NA | TRBV6-5 | TGTGCCAGCAGTTTTTATTGGGGGGGGCAGGCAGGACGGTATGTTGAAGCTTTCTTT | CASSFYWGGQAGRYVEAFF
TRBJ2-2 | NA | NA | TRBV19 | TGTGCCAGTAGTATCATGGTCAGGACCGGGGAGCTGTTTTTT | CASSIMVRTGELFF
TRBJ1-1 | NA | NA | TRBV7-3 | TGTGCCAGCAGCCCCGACGGGACCGCCCCCACTGAAGCTTTCTTT | CASSPDGTAPTEAFF
TRBJ1-5 | NA | TRBD1 | TRBV28 | TGTGCCAGCAGTTATACAGGGGGCGAGCAGCCCCAGCATTTT | CASSYTGGEQPQHF
TRBJ1-1 | NA | NA | TRBV15 | TGTGCCACCAGCAGTCTGGGGCTCACTGAAGCTTTCTTT | CATSSLGLTEAFF
TRBJ1-3 | NA | NA | TRBV6-5 | TGTGCCAGCAGTTACGAGTATCAAGGGAACAAGCGCTCTGGAAACACCATATATTTT | CASSYEYQGNKRSGNTIYF
TRBJ1-5 | NA | NA | TRBV20-1 | TGCAGTGCTAGCCCCGTCGGGGAAGGCAATCAGCCCCAGCATTTT | CSASPVGEGNQPQHF
TRBJ2-7 | NA | TRBD2 | TRBV6-5 | TGTGCCAGCAGTTACTGCAGTCTAGCGGGGTGCGAGCAGTACTTC | CASSYCSLAGCEQYF
TRBJ2-1 | NA | TRBD2 | TRBV5-1 | TGCGCCAGCAGCTTCACTAGCGAGAGCTCCTACAATGAGCAGTTCTTC | CASSFTSESSYNEQFF
TRBJ2-1 | NA | NA | TRBV11-1 | TGTGCCAGCAGCCCAGCGACAGCCTCCTACAATGAGCAGTTCTTC | CASSPATASYNEQFF
TRBJ1-1 | NA | NA | TRBV30 | TGTGCCTGGAGCAGCGACATGAACACTGAAGCTTTCTTT | CAWSSDMNTEAFF
TRBJ2-7 | few | TRBD1 | TRBV6-1 | TGTGCCAGCACTCCTATAGGGGACAGCTCCTACGAGCAGTACTTC | CASTPIGDSSYEQYF
TRBJ2-7 | NA | TRBD2 | TRBV19 | TGTGCCACCGGAACCGGGACTAGCTCCTACGAGCAGTACTTC | CATGTGTSSYEQYF
TRBJ2-2 | NA | NA | TRBV7-2 | TGTGCCAGCAGCTTACCGTCGGGAGCGAACACCGGGGAGCTGTTTTTT | CASSLPSGANTGELFF
TRBJ2-7 | NA | NA | TRBV2 | TGTGCCAGCAAGAATATAGAGTCCTACGAGCAGTACTTC | CASKNIESYEQYF
TRBJ1-1 | NA | NA | TRBV27 | TGTGCCAGCCAAAACCCAGGGATCAACACTGAAGCTTTCTTT | CASQNPGINTEAFF
TRBJ2-7 | NA | TRBD2 | TRBV7-9 | TGTGCCAGCAACTCCTCCGGGGAGGGGAACGAGCAGTACTTC | CASNSSGEGNEQYF
TRBJ1-5 | NA | TRBD1 | TRBV12-5 | TGTGCTAGTGGTTTGCGTTTAACAGGGGGACCAACTCAGCCCCAGCATTTT | CASGLRLTGGPTQPQHF
TRBJ2-6 | few | NA | TRBV5-5 | TGTGCCAGCAGTGATGGGACATCCGGAGCCAACGTCCTGACTTTC | CASSDGTSGANVLTF
TRBJ1-2 | NA | NA | TRBV30 | TGTGCCTCTGACCTAGGTGGGGACGGCTACACCTTC | CASDLGGDGYTF
TRBJ1-2 | NA | NA | TRBV7-6 | TGTGCCAGCAGCTTAGGGGGGCTTAGCTATGGCTACACCTTC | CASSLGGLSYGYTF
TRBJ1-2 | NA | TRBD1 | TRBV12-5 | TGTGCTAGTGGTTCGAGACAGGGAATTAACTATGGCTACACCTTC | CASGSRQGINYGYTF
TRBJ2-7 | NA | NA | TRBV27 | TGTGCCAGCAGCCAGAGAGGGGTGTTCGACGAGCAGTACTTC | CASSQRGVFDEQYF
TRBJ2-1 | once | TRBD2 | TRBV5-4 | TGTGCCAGCGCGGGGGTCACGGATGAGCAGTTCTTC | CASAGVTDEQFF
TRBJ1-1 | few | NA | TRBV5-4 | TGTGCCAGCAGTTTCCGCGGGGGGGGCACTGAAGCTTTCTTT | CASSFRGGGTEAFF